This paragraph reports one T cell receptor (beta chain). Its target is not known. The data belong to a study of blood T cells in healthy people across ages. Study-wide points: Diversity of TCR beta per million T cells declined in a roughly linear way with age. Strongly correlated with naive T cell percentage was TCR beta diversity.

Through a sample-barcoded 5' primer and a J-beta primer mix, a second PCR was run for 7 to 11 cycles. TCRdb independently ran MiXCR on the 5' RACE reads; one entry per CDR3 protein. The sample holds 1.5 million to 2 million distinct CDR3 sequences; about 30% are singletons and the top ten take approximately 7.7%. Donation came from healthy Caucasian individuals in Russia who were aged about 6 to 95. Isolating PBMCs gave at least 7 million of these cells per sample. V was clipped by 5 bases and J by 9 bases; unmatched bases: 13. Germline V gives CDR1 SGHTA, CDR2 FQGNSA. This CDR3 comprises 16 residues.

Sequencing was carried out using blood. The chain has TRBV7-2 and TRBJ1-4, with TRBD1 matching 9 bases. This sequence originates from a woman aged 25 to 39 in good health. The CDR3 DNA is TGTGCCAGCAGCAAACCCCCGGGACAGGGTTTAAAAAAACTGTTTTTT. It yields the protein CASSKPPGQGLKKLFF.